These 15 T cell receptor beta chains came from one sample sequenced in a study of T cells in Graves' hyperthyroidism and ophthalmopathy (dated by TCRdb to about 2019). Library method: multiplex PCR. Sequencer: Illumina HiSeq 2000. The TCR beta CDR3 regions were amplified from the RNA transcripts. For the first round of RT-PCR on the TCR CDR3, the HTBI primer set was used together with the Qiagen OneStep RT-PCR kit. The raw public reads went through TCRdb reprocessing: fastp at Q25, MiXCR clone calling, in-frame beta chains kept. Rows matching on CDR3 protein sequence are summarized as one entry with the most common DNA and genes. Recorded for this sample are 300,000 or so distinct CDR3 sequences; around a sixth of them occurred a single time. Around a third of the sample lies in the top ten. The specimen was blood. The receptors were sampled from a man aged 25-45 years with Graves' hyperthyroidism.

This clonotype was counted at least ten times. The CDR3: CASSATGRVTDTQYF. As DNA, the CDR3 is TGTGCCAGCAGCGCCACGGGACGCGTCACAGATACGCAGTATTTT. The chain links TRBV7-3 to TRBJ2-3; either TRBD1 or TRBD2 may fit D (5 bases each). The V end lost 5 bases, the J end lost 2 bases, and 14 bases lay between the germline ends. Looked up from germline, CDR1 is SGHTA and CDR2 is FQGTGA. The CDR3 has 15 residues.

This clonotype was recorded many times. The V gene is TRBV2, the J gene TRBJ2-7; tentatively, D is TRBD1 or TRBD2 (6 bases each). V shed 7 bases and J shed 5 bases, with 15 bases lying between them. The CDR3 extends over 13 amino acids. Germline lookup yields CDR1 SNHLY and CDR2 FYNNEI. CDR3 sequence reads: CASTRERGDEQYF. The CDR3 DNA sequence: TGTGCCAGCACCAGGGAAAGGGGGGACGAGCAGTACTTC. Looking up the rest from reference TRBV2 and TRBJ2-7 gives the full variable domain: EPEVTQTPSHQVTQMGQEVILRCVPISNHLYFYWYRQILGQKVEFLVSFYNNEISEKSEIFDDQFSVERPDGSNFTLKIRSTKLEDSAMYFCASTRERGDEQYFGPGTRLTVT.

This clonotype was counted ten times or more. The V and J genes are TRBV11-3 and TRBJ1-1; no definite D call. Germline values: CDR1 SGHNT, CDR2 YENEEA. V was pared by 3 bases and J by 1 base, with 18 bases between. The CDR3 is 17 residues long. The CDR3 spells CASSFSGKPWENTEAFF. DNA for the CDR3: TGTGCCAGCAGCTTCTCGGGAAAGCCATGGGAGAACACTGAAGCTTTCTTT. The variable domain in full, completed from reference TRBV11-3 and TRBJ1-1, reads EAGVVQSPRYKIIEKKQPVAFWCNPISGHNTLYWYLQNLGQGPELLIRYENEEAVDDSQLPKDRFSAERLKGVDSTLKIQPAELGDSAVYLCASSFSGKPWENTEAFFGQGTRLTVV.

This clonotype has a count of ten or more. The CDR3 nucleotides read TGTGCCAGCAGCCGAACGACTAGCGGGAGAGTGAATGAGCAGTTCTTC. Residues: CASSRTTSGRVNEQFF. The chain couples TRBV11-2 to TRBJ2-1; TRBD2 agrees at 12 bases. After removal of 5 bases from V and 7 bases from J, the junction contained 9 bases not matched to a gene. The CDR3 contains 16 residues. Germline CDR1 SGHAT, CDR2 FQNNGV. The full variable domain, with the rest looked up from reference TRBV11-2 and TRBJ2-1, is EAGVAQSPRYKIIEKRQSVAFWCNPISGHATLYWYQQILGQGPKLLIQFQNNGVVDDSQLPKDRFSAERLKGVDSTLKIQPAKLEDSAVYLCASSRTTSGRVNEQFFGPGTRLTVL.

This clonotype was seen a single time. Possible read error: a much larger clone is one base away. The CDR3: CASSLVHGSSYKQYF. For the CDR3, the DNA is TGTGCCAGCAGCTTAGTCCACGGCAGCTCCTACAAGCAGTACTTC. The genes are TRBV11-2 and TRBJ2-7; D is ambiguous. From germline, CDR1 is SGHAT and CDR2 FQNNGV. The CDR3 has 15 amino acids.

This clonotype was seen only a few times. CDR3 DNA: TGCGCCAGCAGCTTGGGACAGGGGGCTGGGGCCAACGTCCTGACTTTC. Translated, it gives CASSLGQGAGANVLTF. This sequence joins TRBV5-1 and TRBJ2-6; 9 bases align to TRBD1. Germline V gene lookup returns CDR1 SGHRS and CDR2 YFSETQ. The CDR3 is made up of 16 amino acids. The V and J ends lost 0 bases and 2 bases, in that order; junction bases with no gene match: 0.

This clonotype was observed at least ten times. CDR3 nucleotides: TGCAGTGCCAAGCCGGGACAGCTAAATATGAACACTGAAGCTTTCTTT. Residues: CSAKPGQLNMNTEAFF. The V gene is TRBV20-1, the J gene TRBJ1-1, with 7 bases that match TRBD1. J gave up 0 bases and V 6 bases, and 13 bases lay outside the gene matches. Germline-derived CDR1 and CDR2 are DFQATT and SNEGSKA (reference sequence). The CDR3 runs to 16 residues.

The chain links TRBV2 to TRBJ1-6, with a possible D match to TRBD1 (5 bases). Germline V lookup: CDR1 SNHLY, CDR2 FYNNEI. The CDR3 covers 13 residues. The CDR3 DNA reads TGTCCTACAGCCAGGGCCCTCGGGTCACCCCTCCACTTT. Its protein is CPTARALGSPLHF.

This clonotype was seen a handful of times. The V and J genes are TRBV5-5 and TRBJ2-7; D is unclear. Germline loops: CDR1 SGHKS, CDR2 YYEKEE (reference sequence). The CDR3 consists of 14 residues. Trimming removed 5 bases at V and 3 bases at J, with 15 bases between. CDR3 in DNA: TGTGCCAGCAGTGTTTTGGATGGAGTCTACGAGCAGTACTTC. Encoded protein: CASSVLDGVYEQYF.

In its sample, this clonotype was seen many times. The CDR3 DNA reads as TGTGCCTGGAGTTCGGGGGCGCGGCACGAGCAGTACTTC. Its protein product is CAWSSGARHEQYF. The J gene is TRBJ2-7, the V gene TRBV30; either TRBD1 or TRBD2 may supply D (6 bases each). The CDR3 loop spans 13 amino acids. V shed 2 bases and J shed 5 bases, with 13 bases lying between them. The V gene's germline CDR1 is GTSNPN and CDR2 SVGIG (reference sequence).

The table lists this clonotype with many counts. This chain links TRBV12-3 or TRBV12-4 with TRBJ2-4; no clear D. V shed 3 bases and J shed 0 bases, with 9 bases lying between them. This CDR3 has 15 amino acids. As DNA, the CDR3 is TGTGCCAGCAGTTTCGGGTTACTAGCCAAAAACATTCAGTACTTC. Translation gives CASSFGLLAKNIQYF.

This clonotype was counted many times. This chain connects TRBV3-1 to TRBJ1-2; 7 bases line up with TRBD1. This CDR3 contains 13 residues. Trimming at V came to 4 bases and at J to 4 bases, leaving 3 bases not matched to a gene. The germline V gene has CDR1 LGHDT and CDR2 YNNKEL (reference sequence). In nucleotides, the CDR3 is TGTGCCAGCAGCCTCCGGACAGGCTATGGCTACACCTTC. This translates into CASSLRTGYGYTF.

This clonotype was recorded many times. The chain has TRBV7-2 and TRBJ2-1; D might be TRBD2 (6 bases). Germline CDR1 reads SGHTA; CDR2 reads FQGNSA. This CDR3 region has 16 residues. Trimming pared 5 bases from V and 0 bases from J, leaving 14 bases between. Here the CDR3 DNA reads TGTGCCAGCAGCCTTTTATACGGGAGCTCCTACAATGAGCAGTTCTTC. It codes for CASSLLYGSSYNEQFF.

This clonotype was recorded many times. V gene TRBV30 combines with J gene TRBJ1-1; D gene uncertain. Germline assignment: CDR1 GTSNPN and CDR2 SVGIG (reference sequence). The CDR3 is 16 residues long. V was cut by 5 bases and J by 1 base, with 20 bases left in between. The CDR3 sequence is CAWARRLGFQNTEAFF. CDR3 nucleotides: TGTGCCTGGGCAAGACGTCTGGGGTTTCAGAACACTGAAGCTTTCTTT.

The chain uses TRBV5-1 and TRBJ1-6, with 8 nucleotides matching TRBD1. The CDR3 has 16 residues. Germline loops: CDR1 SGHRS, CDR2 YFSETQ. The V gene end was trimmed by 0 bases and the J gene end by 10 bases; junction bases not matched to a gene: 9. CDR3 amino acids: CASSLDPYRGKSPLHF. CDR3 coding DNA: TGCGCCAGCAGCTTGGACCCATACAGGGGGAAATCACCCCTCCACTTT.